Described below is a single T cell receptor beta chain sequence and its context. The sample belongs to a study of OX40 agonist ivuxolimab in advanced cancers. For the study at large: Anti-PD-1, anti-PD-L1 or anti-CTLA-4 therapy given earlier was allowed, and approximately 40% had some.

Measured with immunoSEQ multiplex PCR; TCRdb has only the in-frame clones, and not every one. The table shows 45,000 to 65,000 clones, with about nine tenths occurring only once. The sample here was CD4+ or CD8+ T cells sorted from blood, taken in a trial of the OX40 agonist ivuxolimab. This receptor was taken from an adult with an advanced solid tumor such as melanoma, head and neck, liver or kidney cancer.

The CDR3 nucleotides read TGTGCCAGCAGCAAAGCCCCGGGACAGGGGGCAAATTCTCTTAGGGCCGGGGAGCTGTTTTTT. Residues: CASSKAPGQGANSLRAGELFF. The rearrangement joins TRBV21-1 to TRBJ2-2; the table gives TRBD1 as D, unverified against the DNA. TRBV21-1 is a pseudogene. CDR3 size: 21 residues.